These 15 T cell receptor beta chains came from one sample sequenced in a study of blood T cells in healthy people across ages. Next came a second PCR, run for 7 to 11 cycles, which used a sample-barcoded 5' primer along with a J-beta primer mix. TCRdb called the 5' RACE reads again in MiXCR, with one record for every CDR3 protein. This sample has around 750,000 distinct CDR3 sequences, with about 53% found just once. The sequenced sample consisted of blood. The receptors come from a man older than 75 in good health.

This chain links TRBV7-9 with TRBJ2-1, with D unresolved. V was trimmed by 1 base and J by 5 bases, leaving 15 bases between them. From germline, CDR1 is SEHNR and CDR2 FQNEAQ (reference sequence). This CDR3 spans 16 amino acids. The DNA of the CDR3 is TGTGCCAGCAGCTTAGGAGTTGCGGTAGCTAACAATGAGCAGTTCTTC. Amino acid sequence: CASSLGVAVANNEQFF.

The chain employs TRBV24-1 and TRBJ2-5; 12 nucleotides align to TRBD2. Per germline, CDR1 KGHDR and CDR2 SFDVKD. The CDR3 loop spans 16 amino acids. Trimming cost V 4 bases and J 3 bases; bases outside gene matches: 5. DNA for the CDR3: TGTGCCACCAGTGACCGTGGACTAGCGGGAAAAGAGACCCAGTACTTC. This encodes CATSDRGLAGKETQYF.

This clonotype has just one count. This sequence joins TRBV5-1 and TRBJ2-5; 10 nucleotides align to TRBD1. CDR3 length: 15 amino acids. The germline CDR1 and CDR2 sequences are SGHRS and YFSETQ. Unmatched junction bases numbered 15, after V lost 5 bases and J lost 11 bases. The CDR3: CASRYSGQGNNEQYF. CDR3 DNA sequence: TGCGCCAGCAGATATTCGGGACAGGGGAACAATGAGCAGTACTTC.

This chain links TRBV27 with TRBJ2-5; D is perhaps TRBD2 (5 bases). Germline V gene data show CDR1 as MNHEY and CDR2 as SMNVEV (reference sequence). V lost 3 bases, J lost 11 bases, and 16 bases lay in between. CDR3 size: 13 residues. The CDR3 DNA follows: TGTGCCAGCAGTTTGGGGAGCTACAATGAGCAGTACTTC. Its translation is CASSLGSYNEQYF.

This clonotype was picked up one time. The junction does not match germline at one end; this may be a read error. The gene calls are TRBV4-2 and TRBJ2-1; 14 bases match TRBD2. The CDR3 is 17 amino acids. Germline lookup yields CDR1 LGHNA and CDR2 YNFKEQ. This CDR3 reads CAGSQESGTSGSYGQFF. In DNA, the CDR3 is TGTGCCGGCAGCCAAGAATCCGGGACTAGCGGGAGTTATGGGCAGTTCTTC.

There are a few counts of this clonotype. CDR3: CATSRDSFSASGSRDEQFF. CDR3 in DNA: TGTGCCACCAGCAGAGATTCATTTTCGGCTAGCGGGAGCAGAGATGAGCAGTTCTTC. The V and J genes are TRBV15 and TRBJ2-1; 10 bases line up with TRBD2. V was pared by 0 bases and J by 8 bases, with 16 bases of the junction left unmatched. Germline assignment: CDR1 LNHNV and CDR2 YYDKDF (reference sequence). This CDR3 has 19 residues.

The CDR3 loop is CASSFLGGDPHEQFF. The CDR3 nucleotides are TGTGCCAGCAGCTTTCTCGGGGGAGATCCCCATGAGCAGTTCTTC. The chain has TRBV7-9 and TRBJ2-1, with D possibly being TRBD2 (6 bases). The V and J ends lost 3 bases and 8 bases respectively, with 17 bases between them. This CDR3 is built from 15 residues. Germline V gives CDR1 SEHNR, CDR2 FQNEAQ (reference sequence).

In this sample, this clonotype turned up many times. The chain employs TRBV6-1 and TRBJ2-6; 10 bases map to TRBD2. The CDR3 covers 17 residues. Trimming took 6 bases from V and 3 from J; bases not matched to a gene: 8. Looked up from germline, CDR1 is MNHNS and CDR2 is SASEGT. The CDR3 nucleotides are TGTGCCAGCAGATCTAGCGGGAGTACAGGTGGGGCCAACGTCCTGACTTTC. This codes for CASRSSGSTGGANVLTF.

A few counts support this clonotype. CDR3 sequence: CASSLARVSGSRRYAYF. CDR3 nucleotide sequence: TGTGCCAGCAGCTTAGCGCGAGTTAGCGGGAGTAGGAGATACGCGTATTTT. The chain is built from TRBV7-2 and TRBJ2-3; 9 bases align to TRBD2. CDR1 is SGHTA, CDR2 FQGNSA, per germline. This CDR3 has 17 amino acids. With 0 bases clipped from V and 14 bases from J, the junction kept 18 bases outside the gene matches.

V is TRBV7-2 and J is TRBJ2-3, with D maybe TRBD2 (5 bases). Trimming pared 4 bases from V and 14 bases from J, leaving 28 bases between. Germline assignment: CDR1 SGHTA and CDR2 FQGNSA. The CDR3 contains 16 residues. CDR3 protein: CASSSPTRGDARYAYF. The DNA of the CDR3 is TGTGCCAGCAGCTCTCCGACACGGGGAGATGCCAGATACGCGTATTTT.

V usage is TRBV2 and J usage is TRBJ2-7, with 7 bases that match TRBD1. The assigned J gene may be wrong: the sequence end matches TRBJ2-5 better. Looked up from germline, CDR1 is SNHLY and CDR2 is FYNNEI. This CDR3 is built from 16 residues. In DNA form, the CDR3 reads TGTGCCAGCAGTGAAGGAAGGGACAGTTTCGTGGAGACCCAGTACTTC. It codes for CASSEGRDSFVETQYF.

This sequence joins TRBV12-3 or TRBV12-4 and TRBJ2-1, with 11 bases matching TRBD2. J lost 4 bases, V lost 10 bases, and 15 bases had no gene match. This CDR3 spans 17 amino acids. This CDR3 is CANKPQTGLAEYNEQFF. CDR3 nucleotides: TGTGCCAACAAACCGCAGACGGGACTAGCGGAGTACAATGAGCAGTTCTTC.

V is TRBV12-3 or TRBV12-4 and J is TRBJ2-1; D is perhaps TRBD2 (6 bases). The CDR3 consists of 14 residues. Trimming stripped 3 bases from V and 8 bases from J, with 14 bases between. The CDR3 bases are TGTGCCAGCAGTTTGTGGGGGGTTAAGGATGAGCAGTTCTTC. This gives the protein CASSLWGVKDEQFF.

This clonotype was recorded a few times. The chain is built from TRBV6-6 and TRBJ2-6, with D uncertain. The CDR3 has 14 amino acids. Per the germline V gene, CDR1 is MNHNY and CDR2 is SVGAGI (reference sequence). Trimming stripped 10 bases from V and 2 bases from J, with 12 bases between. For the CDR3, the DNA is TGTGCCACCGATTATTCAGCTGGGGCCAACGTCCTGACTTTC. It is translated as CATDYSAGANVLTF.

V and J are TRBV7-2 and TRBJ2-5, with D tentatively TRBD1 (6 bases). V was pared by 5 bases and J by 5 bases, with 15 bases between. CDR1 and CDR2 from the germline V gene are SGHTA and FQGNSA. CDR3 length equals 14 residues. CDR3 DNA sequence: TGTGCCAGCAGCCGTGGGGGCTCCAAGGAGACCCAGTACTTC. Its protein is CASSRGGSKETQYF.